The T cell receptor (beta chain) under discussion was sequenced for a study of cytomegalovirus exposure and HLA in healthy donors. V lost 7 bases to trimming and J lost 0 bases, with 9 bases between them. Germline V gives CDR1 SQVTM, CDR2 ANQGSEA. The CDR3 is 12 amino acids. The donors were members of the validation cohort comprising about 130 subjects, separate from the approximately 670-subject first cohort. The protocol was immunoSEQ multiplex PCR, while the TCRdb copy is restricted to in-frame clones and leaves out a portion. The sample consists of about 280,000 clones, 70% to 90% of them appearing once.

The sample comprised PBMCs. This TCR was recovered from a woman between 18 and 30 years old in good health and CMV-seronegative. The chain combines TRBV29-1 with TRBJ1-1; possible D gene TRBD1, 6 bases. CDR3 in DNA: TGCAGCGCGCGGGGGCTGAACACTGAAGCTTTCTTT. This translates into CSARGLNTEAFF.